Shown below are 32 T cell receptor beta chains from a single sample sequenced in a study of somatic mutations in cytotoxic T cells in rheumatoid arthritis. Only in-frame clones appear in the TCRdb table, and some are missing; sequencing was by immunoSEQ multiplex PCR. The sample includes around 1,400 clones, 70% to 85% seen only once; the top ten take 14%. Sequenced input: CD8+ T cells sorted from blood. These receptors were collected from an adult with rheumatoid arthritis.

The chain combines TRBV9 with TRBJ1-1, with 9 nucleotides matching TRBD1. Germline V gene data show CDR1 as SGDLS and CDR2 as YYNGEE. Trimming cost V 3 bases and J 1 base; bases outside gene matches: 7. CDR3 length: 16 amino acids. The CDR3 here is CASSARPGQGNTEAFF. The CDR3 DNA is TGTGCCAGCAGCGCACGACCGGGACAGGGGAACACTGAAGCTTTCTTT.

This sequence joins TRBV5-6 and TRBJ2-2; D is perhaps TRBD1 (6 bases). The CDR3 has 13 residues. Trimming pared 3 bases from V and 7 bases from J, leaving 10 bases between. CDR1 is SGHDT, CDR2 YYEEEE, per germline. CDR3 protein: CASSSTGNGELFF. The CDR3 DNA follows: TGTGCCAGCAGCTCTACAGGGAACGGGGAGCTGTTTTTT.

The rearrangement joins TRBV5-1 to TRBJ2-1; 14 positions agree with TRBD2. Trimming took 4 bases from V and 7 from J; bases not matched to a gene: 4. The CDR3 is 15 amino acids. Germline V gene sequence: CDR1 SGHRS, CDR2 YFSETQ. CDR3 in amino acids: CASSPGTSGGNEQFF. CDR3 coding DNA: TGCGCCAGCAGCCCCGGGACTAGCGGGGGAAATGAGCAGTTCTTC.

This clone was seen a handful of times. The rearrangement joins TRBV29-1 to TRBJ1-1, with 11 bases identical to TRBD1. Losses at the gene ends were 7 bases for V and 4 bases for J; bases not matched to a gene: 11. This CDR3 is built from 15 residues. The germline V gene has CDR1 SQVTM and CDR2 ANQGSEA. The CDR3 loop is CSAARTGGSGTEAFF. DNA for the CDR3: TGCAGCGCCGCCCGGACAGGGGGCTCGGGCACTGAAGCTTTCTTT.

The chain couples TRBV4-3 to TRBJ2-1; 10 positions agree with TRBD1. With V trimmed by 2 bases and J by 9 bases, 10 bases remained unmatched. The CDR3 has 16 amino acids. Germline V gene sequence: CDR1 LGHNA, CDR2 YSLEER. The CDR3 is CASSQSRGQGRVEQFF. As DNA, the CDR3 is TGCGCCAGCAGCCAATCGAGGGGACAGGGGAGGGTTGAGCAGTTCTTC.

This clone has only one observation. CDR3 DNA: TGTGCCAGCAGTTACCTAAGCGAATCTAGCACAGATACGCAGTATTTT. It codes for CASSYLSESSTDTQYF. The V gene is TRBV6-5, the J gene TRBJ2-3; D is unclear. CDR3 size: 16 residues. Trimming took 2 bases from V and 0 from J, leaving 12 bases between them. Per germline, CDR1 MNHEY and CDR2 SVGAGI.

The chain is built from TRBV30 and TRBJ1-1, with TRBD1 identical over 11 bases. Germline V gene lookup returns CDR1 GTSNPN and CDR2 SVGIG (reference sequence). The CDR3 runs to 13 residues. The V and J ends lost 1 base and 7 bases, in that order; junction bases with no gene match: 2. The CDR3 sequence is CAWSGGQGDEAFF. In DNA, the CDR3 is TGTGCCTGGAGTGGGGGACAGGGGGATGAAGCTTTCTTT.

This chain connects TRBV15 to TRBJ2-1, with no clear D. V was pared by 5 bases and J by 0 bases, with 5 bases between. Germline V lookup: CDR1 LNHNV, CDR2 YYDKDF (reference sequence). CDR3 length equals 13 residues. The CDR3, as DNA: TGTGCCACCAGCCCGAGCTCCTACAATGAGCAGTTCTTC. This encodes CATSPSSYNEQFF.

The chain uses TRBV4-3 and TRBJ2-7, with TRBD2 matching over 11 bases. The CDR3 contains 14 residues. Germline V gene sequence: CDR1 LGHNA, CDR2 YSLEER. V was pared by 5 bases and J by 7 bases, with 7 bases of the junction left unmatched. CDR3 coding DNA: TGCGCCAGCAGCATTACTAGCGGGGGCTCGGAGCAGTACTTC. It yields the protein CASSITSGGSEQYF.

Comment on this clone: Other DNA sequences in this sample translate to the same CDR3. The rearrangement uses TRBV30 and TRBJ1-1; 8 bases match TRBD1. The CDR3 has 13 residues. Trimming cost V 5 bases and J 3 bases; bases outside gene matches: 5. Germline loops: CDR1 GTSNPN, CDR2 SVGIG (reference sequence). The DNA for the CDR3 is TGTGCCTGGGCTGGACAGGGATACACTGAAGCTTTCTTT. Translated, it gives CAWAGQGYTEAFF.

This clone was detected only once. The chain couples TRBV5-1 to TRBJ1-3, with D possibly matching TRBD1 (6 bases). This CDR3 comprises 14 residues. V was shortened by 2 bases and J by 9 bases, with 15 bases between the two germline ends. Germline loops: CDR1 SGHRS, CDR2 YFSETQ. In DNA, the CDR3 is TGCGCCAGCAGCTTTGGCTCAGGGGTCGGCACCATATATTTT. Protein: CASSFGSGVGTIYF.

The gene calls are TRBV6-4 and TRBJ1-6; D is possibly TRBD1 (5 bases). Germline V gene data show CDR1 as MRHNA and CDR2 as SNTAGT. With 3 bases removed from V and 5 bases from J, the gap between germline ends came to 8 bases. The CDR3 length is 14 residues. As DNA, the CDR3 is TGTGCCAGCAGTGAAGAAGGGGATAATTCACCCCTCCACTTT. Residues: CASSEEGDNSPLHF.

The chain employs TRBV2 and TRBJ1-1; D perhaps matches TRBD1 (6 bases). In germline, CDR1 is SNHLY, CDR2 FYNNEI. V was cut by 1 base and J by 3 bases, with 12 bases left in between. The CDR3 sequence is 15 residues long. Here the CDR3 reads CASSEVGAGDTEAFF. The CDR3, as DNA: TGTGCCAGCAGTGAAGTTGGTGCAGGGGACACTGAAGCTTTCTTT.

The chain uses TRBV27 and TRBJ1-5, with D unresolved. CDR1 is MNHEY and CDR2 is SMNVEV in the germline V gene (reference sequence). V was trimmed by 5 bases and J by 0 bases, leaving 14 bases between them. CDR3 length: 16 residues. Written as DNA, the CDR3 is TGTGCCAGCAGTCCTCGCTTTGTCTATAGCAATCAGCCCCAGCATTTT. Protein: CASSPRFVYSNQPQHF.

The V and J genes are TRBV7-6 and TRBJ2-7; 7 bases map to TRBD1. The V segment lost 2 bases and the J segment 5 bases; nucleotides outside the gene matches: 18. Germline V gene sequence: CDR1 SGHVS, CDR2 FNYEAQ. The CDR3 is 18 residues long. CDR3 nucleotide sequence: TGTGCCAGCAGCTTACTCCGGGACAGCAACCTTGCGGGCAACGAGCAGTACTTC. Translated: CASSLLRDSNLAGNEQYF.

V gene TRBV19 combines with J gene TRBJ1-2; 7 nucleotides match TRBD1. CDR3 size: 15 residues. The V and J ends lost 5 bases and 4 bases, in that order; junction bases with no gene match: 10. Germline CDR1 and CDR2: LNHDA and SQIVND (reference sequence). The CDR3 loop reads CASSFGTANLYGYTF. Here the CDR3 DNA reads TGTGCCAGTAGTTTCGGGACAGCTAACCTCTATGGCTACACCTTC.

For the CDR3, the DNA is TGCGCCTCGGCCAAAGGGGACCCCACAGATACGCAGTATTTT. This gives the protein CASAKGDPTDTQYF. This chain joins TRBV4-1 and TRBJ2-3, with D perhaps being TRBD1 or TRBD2 (5 bases each). The CDR3 extends over 14 amino acids. Germline V CDR1 and CDR2: MGHRA, YSYEKL. The V gene lost 11 bases and the J gene lost 2 bases, with 17 bases spanning the gap.

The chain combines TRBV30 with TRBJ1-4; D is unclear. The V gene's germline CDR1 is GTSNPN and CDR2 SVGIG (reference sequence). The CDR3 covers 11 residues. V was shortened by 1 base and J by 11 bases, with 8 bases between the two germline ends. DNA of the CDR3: TGTGCCTGGAGTGAACCAGGCAAACTGTTTTTT. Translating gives CAWSEPGKLFF.

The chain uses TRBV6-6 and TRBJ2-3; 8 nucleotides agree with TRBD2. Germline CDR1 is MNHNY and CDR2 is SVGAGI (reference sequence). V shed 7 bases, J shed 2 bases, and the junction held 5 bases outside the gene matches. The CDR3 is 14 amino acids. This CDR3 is CASTYSGTTDTQYF. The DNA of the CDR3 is TGTGCCAGCACCTATAGCGGGACCACAGATACGCAGTATTTT.

This CDR3 reads CASSLGTSGSDEQFF. CDR3 DNA: TGTGCCAGCAGCTTGGGGACTAGCGGGAGCGATGAGCAGTTCTTC. The chain uses TRBV5-4 and TRBJ2-1; 13 bases are shared with TRBD2. The V segment lost 0 bases and the J segment 8 bases; nucleotides outside the gene matches: 2. Germline V lookup: CDR1 SGHNT, CDR2 YYREEE (reference sequence). The CDR3 sequence is 15 residues long.

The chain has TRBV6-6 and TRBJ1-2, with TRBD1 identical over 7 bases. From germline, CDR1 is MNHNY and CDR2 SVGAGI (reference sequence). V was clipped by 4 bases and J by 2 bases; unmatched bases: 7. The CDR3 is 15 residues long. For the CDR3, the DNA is TGTGCCAGCAGTTTGTACAGGGGAGTCAACTATGGCTACACCTTC. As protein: CASSLYRGVNYGYTF.

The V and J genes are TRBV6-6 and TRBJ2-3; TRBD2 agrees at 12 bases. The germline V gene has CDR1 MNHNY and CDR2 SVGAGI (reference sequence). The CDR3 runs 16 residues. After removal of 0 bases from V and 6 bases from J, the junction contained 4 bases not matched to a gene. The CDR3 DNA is TGTGCCAGCAGTTACTCCCTAGCGGGGGGGCGTGATACGCAGTATTTT. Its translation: CASSYSLAGGRDTQYF.

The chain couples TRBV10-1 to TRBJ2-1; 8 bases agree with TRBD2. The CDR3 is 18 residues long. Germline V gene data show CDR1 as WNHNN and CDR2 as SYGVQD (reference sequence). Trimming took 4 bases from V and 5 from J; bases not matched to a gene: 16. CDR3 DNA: TGCGCCAGCAGTGTGGGGACCCCGGGGGTAGCGGGGAACAATGAGCAGTTCTTC. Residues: CASSVGTPGVAGNNEQFF.

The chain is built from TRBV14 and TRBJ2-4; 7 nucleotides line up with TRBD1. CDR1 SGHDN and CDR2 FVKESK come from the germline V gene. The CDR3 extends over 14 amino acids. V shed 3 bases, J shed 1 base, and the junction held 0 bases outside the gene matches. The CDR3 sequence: CASSQTGAKNIQYF. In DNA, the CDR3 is TGTGCCAGCAGCCAGACAGGGGCCAAAAACATTCAGTACTTC. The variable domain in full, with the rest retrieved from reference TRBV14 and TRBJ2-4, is EAGVTQFPSHSVIEKGQTVTLRCDPISGHDNLYWYRRVMGKEIKFLLHFVKESKQDESGMPNNRFLAERTGGTYSTLKVQPAELEDSGVYFCASSQTGAKNIQYFGAGTRLSVL.

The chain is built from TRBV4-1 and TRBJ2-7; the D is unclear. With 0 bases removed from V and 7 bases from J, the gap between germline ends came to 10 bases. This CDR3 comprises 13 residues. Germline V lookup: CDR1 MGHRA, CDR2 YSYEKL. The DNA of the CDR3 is TGCGCCAGCAGCCAAGAAGGAGTTCGAGAGCAGTACTTC. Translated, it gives CASSQEGVREQYF.

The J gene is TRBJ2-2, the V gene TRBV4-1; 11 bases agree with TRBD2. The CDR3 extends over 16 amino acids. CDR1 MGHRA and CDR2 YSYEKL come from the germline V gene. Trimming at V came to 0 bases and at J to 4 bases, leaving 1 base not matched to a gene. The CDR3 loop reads CASSQETSGGTGELFF. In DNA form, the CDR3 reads TGCGCCAGCAGCCAAGAAACTAGCGGGGGCACCGGGGAGCTGTTTTTT.

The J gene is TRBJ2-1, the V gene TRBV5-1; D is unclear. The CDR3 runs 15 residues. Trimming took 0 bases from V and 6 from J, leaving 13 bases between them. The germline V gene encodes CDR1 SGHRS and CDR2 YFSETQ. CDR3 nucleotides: TGCGCCAGCAGCTTGGCGTGGGAATATCGCAATGAGCAGTTCTTC. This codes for CASSLAWEYRNEQFF.

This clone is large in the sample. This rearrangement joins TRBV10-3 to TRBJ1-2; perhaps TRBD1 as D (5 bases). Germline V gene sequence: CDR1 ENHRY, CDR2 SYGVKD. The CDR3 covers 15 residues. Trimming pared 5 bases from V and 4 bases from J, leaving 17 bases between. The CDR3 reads CAISYSGRWFYGYTF. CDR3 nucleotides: TGTGCCATCAGTTACTCGGGACGGTGGTTCTATGGCTACACCTTC.

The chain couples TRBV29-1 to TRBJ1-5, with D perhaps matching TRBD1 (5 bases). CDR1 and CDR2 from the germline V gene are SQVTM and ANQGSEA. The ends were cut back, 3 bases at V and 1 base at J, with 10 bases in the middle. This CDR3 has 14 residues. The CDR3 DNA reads TGCAGCGTTGACGGGGGGGGGAGCAATCAGCCCCAGCATTTT. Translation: CSVDGGGSNQPQHF.

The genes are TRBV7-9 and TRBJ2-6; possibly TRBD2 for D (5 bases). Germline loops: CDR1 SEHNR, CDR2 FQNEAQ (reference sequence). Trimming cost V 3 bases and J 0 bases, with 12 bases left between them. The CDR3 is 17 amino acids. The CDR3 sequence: CASSFGEGASGANVLTF. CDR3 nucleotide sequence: TGTGCCAGCAGCTTTGGCGAGGGAGCCTCTGGGGCCAACGTCCTGACTTTC.

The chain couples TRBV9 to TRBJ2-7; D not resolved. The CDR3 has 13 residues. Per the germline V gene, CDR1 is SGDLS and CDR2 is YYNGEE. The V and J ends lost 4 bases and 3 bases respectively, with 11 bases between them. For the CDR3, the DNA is TGTGCCAGCAGCCTCGAAGAGAGCTACGAGCAGTACTTC. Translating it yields CASSLEESYEQYF.

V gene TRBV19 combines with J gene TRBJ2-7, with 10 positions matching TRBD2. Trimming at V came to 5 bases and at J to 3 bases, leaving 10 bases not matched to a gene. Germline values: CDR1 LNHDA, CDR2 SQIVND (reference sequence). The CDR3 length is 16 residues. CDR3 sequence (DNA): TGTGCCAGTAGTCCAGATCTAGCGGGAGTAAACTACGAGCAGTACTTC. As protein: CASSPDLAGVNYEQYF.